A selection of T cell receptor beta chains follows, all from one sample in a study of OX40 agonist ivuxolimab in advanced cancers. Measured with immunoSEQ multiplex PCR; TCRdb has only the in-frame clones, and not every one. The sample has some 66,000 clones, more than 60% seen once. The specimen comprised CD4+ or CD8+ T cells sorted from blood, sampled in a trial of the OX40 agonist ivuxolimab. The receptor set was obtained from an adult with an advanced solid tumor such as melanoma, head and neck, liver or kidney cancer. The CDR3 runs from the conserved cysteine through the conserved F or W. A D gene is named only where the DNA matches it firmly. Size values are once, few and many counts, or a class for expanded clones, and some rows have none.

- | - | TRBJ2-3 | TRBV28 | CASSPRTEGSDTQYF | TGTGCCAGCAGTCCCCGGACAGAAGGGTCGGATACGCAGTATTTT
few | - | TRBJ2-3 | TRBV6-1 | CASSDGAGTDTQYF | TGTGCCAGCAGTGATGGGGCAGGCACAGATACGCAGTATTTT
few | - | TRBJ1-3 | TRBV2 | CASSETRAGNTIYF | TGTGCCAGCAGTGAGACGAGGGCTGGAAACACCATATATTTT
- | TRBD2 | TRBJ2-7 | TRBV20-1 | CSGTRDYEQYF | TGCAGTGGGACTAGGGACTACGAGCAGTACTTC
- | - | TRBJ2-1 | TRBV6-5 | CASSYSQGGDNEQFF | TGTGCCAGCAGTTACTCTCAGGGGGGGGACAATGAGCAGTTCTTC
- | - | TRBJ2-1 | TRBV19 | CASSIARQGFHEQFF | TGTGCCAGTAGTATAGCAAGGCAGGGGTTTCATGAGCAGTTCTTC
once | - | TRBJ1-1 | TRBV10-3 | CAISGNRDTEAFF | TGTGCCATCAGTGGAAACAGAGACACTGAAGCTTTCTTT
many | - | TRBJ1-4 | TRBV2 | CASGDPTGEKLFF | TGTGCCAGCGGGGATCCTACAGGGGAAAAACTGTTTTTT
- | TRBD2 | TRBJ2-5 | TRBV18 | CASSPVGGAETQYF | TGTGCCAGCTCACCAGTCGGGGGGGCGGAGACCCAGTACTTC
- | TRBD1 | TRBJ2-7 | TRBV4-1 | CASSQWDRGEQYF | TGCGCCAGCAGCCAATGGGACAGGGGCGAGCAGTACTTC
- | - | TRBJ2-2 | TRBV19 | CASSTGFAGELFF | TGTGCCAGTAGTACAGGGTTTGCCGGGGAGCTGTTTTTT
- | - | TRBJ1-3 | TRBV7-9 | CASSRMYSGNTIYF | TGTGCCAGCAGCCGGATGTACTCTGGAAACACCATATATTTT
- | - | TRBJ2-1 | TRBV27 | CASTRPDSNYNEQFF | TGTGCCAGCACCCGGCCCGACAGTAATTACAATGAGCAGTTCTTC
once | - | TRBJ1-3 | TRBV10-3 | CAITADTSGNTIYF | TGTGCCATCACCGCAGACACCTCTGGAAACACCATATATTTT
- | - | TRBJ2-1 | TRBV9 | CASSVGAGAYNEQFF | TGTGCCAGCAGCGTAGGCGCCGGCGCCTACAATGAGCAGTTCTTC
- | - | TRBJ2-6 | TRBV19 | CASSIDPWETGANVLTF | TGTGCCAGTAGTATAGATCCATGGGAAACTGGGGCCAACGTCCTGACTTTC
few | - | TRBJ2-4 | TRBV2 | CASRSLGNFQYF | TGTGCCAGCAGATCTTTGGGGAATTTTCAGTACTTC
- | TRBD1 | TRBJ2-1 | TRBV15 | CATSRERTGGNEQFF | TGTGCCACCAGCAGAGAAAGGACAGGGGGTAATGAGCAGTTCTTC
few | TRBD1 | TRBJ1-2 | TRBV7-9 | CASSSGDRGLGYTF | TGTGCCAGCAGCTCGGGGGACAGGGGGCTTGGCTACACCTTC
few | - | TRBJ2-3 | TRBV7-3 | CASSLGAGLVDTQYF | TGTGCCAGCAGCTTAGGAGCAGGGTTGGTAGATACGCAGTATTTT
- | - | TRBJ2-7 | TRBV6-5 | CASNEGYEQYF | TGTGCCAGCAACGAGGGTTACGAGCAGTACTTC
few | - | TRBJ1-2 | TRBV18 | CASSPGPNYGYTF | TGTGCCAGCTCACCAGGTCCTAACTATGGCTACACCTTC
- | TRBD2 | TRBJ2-7 | TRBV5-4 | CASSPGLAIAYEQYF | TGTGCCAGCAGCCCTGGACTAGCGATTGCCTACGAGCAGTACTTC
- | - | TRBJ2-5 | TRBV21-1 | CASSGSAEAIVETQYF | TGTGCCAGCAGCGGGAGTGCAGAGGCTATCGTAGAGACCCAGTACTTC
many | - | TRBJ2-7 | TRBV4-1 | CASSQVSAGRYEQYF | TGCGCCAGCAGCCAAGTTTCCGCTGGCCGCTACGAGCAGTACTTC
once | TRBD2 | TRBJ2-7 | TRBV9 | CASTGSGIKYREQYF | TGTGCCAGCACTGGGAGCGGGATTAAATATAGGGAGCAGTACTTC
once | TRBD1 | TRBJ2-1 | TRBV11-2 | CASSSSSGGSSYNEQFF | TGTGCCAGCAGCTCGTCTTCAGGGGGAAGCTCCTACAATGAGCAGTTCTTC
once | TRBD1 | TRBJ2-7 | TRBV28 | CASNAGTASYEQYF | TGTGCCAGCAACGCCGGGACAGCTTCTTACGAGCAGTACTTC
- | - | TRBJ1-4 | TRBV4-2 | CASSQDVQGDEKLFF | TGTGCCAGCAGCCAAGACGTACAGGGAGATGAAAAACTGTTTTTT
- | TRBD2 | TRBJ2-7 | TRBV4-1 | CASSQHTSGGASEQYF | TGCGCCAGCAGCCAACATACTAGCGGGGGGGCCTCCGAGCAGTACTTC
- | TRBD1 | TRBJ1-5 | TRBV28 | CASSLRRTGVYQPQHF | TGTGCCAGCAGTTTACGCCGGACAGGAGTGTATCAGCCCCAGCATTTT
- | - | TRBJ1-5 | TRBV18 | CASSPVGGENQPQHF | TGTGCCAGCTCCCCCGTTGGGGGCGAAAATCAGCCCCAGCATTTT
- | - | TRBJ1-1 | TRBV7-9 | CASSLGQLNTEAFF | TGTGCCAGCAGCTTGGGGCAGCTGAACACTGAAGCTTTCTTT
- | - | TRBJ2-7 | TRBV21-1 | CASSATRQGAQNEQYF | TGTGCCAGCAGCGCAACAAGACAGGGGGCGCAGAACGAGCAGTACTTC
- | - | TRBJ2-7 | TRBV19 | CASKVTDSSYEQYF | TGTGCCAGTAAGGTGACGGACAGCTCCTACGAGCAGTACTTC
- | - | TRBJ2-7 | TRBV5-1 | CASSPADRVYEQYF | TGCGCCAGCAGCCCGGCCGACAGAGTCTACGAGCAGTACTTC
- | TRBD1 | TRBJ2-1 | TRBV18 | CASSPGTGVYNEQFF | TGTGCCAGCTCCCCCGGGACAGGCGTTTACAATGAGCAGTTCTTC
few | TRBD2 | TRBJ2-7 | TRBV5-1 | CASSYSGRRDEQYF | TGCGCCAGCTCCTATAGCGGGAGGAGGGACGAGCAGTACTTC
- | TRBD1 | TRBJ1-1 | TRBV6-6 | CASSSPTGANTEAFF | TGTGCCAGCAGTTCCCCGACAGGGGCGAACACTGAAGCTTTCTTT
few | - | TRBJ1-5 | TRBV7-9 | CASSPAGNQPQHF | TGTGCCAGCAGCCCCGCCGGCAATCAGCCCCAGCATTTT
- | - | TRBJ2-7 | TRBV4-1 | CASSRFYRNPYEQYF | TGCGCCAGCAGCCGGTTTTACAGGAACCCCTACGAGCAGTACTTC
- | - | TRBJ1-4 | TRBV28 | CASSSSWASSEKLFF | TGTGCCAGCAGTTCCTCATGGGCTTCGAGTGAAAAACTGTTTTTT
- | TRBD2 | TRBJ2-7 | TRBV7-9 | CASSLVSSGRSAYEQYF | TGTGCCAGCAGCTTAGTGTCTAGCGGGAGGTCCGCCTACGAGCAGTACTTC
- | TRBD1 | TRBJ2-7 | TRBV10-2 | CASEDREHEQYF | TGCGCCAGCGAAGACAGGGAACACGAGCAGTACTTC
- | - | TRBJ2-2 | TRBV7-6 | CASSSVGGGELFF | TGTGCCAGCAGCTCCGTTGGCGGCGGGGAGCTGTTTTTT
once | - | TRBJ1-5 | TRBV27 | CASSLSYPTGLYSNQPQHF | TGTGCCAGCAGTTTATCGTACCCCACAGGACTCTATAGCAATCAGCCCCAGCATTTT
few | - | TRBJ2-3 | TRBV30 | CAWSPGQGQDTQYF | TGTGCCTGGAGTCCTGGACAAGGCCAAGATACGCAGTATTTT
once | - | TRBJ1-1 | TRBV5-4 | CASSLIGALGEAFF | TGTGCCAGCAGCTTGATAGGGGCCCTCGGTGAAGCTTTCTTT
- | - | TRBJ2-3 | TRBV6-1 | CASSEGTLSTDTQYF | TGTGCCAGCAGTGAAGGCACACTTAGCACAGATACGCAGTATTTT
- | - | TRBJ2-7 | TRBV18 | CASSPPVATYEQYF | TGTGCCAGCTCACCACCGGTCGCCACCTACGAGCAGTACTTC
few | - | TRBJ1-6 | TRBV10-1 | CASSEGYGESGSPLHF | TGCGCCAGCAGTGAGGGATATGGGGAATCGGGCTCACCCCTCCACTTT
- | - | TRBJ2-5 | TRBV27 | CASSPTYQETQYF | TGTGCCAGCAGCCCGACGTACCAAGAGACCCAGTACTTC
few | - | TRBJ2-7 | TRBV5-1 | CASSMDHYEQYF | TGCGCCAGCAGCATGGACCACTACGAGCAGTACTTC